This T cell receptor beta chain was sequenced in a study of shared clonotypes between healthy human individuals. Study as a whole: Donor composition was a couple of women and a few men, aged 18 to 49.

The V gene's germline CDR1 is SGDLS and CDR2 YYNGEE. The CDR3 spans 17 residues. The V and J ends lost 3 bases and 2 bases, in that order; junction bases with no gene match: 10. Recent vaccinations or acute infections were absent in the healthy HIV-negative adult donors. Replicate PCRs from sorted subsets contained 200 ng DNA, which is around 30,000 T cell genomes. Some clones are missing from TCRdb's copy, which holds only in-frame ones; the method was immunoSEQ multiplex PCR. The sample has some 2.4 million clones; 93% are singletons. The specimen was naive CD4+ T cells from PBMCs. The subset is: CD45RA+ positively selected. The V gene is TRBV9, the J gene TRBJ2-3; 9 bases match TRBD2. The sequence was obtained from a man aged 18 to 35 in good health. Some clones in this sample may be carry-over from other donors' samples. In DNA, the CDR3 is TGTGCCAGCAGCGCAAGGAGGCTAGCGGGGCACACAGATACGCAGTATTTT. It specifies CASSARRLAGHTDTQYF.